The 30 T cell receptor beta chains listed next were all sequenced from one sample in a study of chemoradiotherapy in HPV16-positive cancers (dated 2022 in TCRdb). The library was generated by the immunoSEQ multiplex PCR assay. TCRdb re-hosts the immuneACCESS table, in-frame sequences only. Its copies lack some clones; in the studies checked, an unresolved V gene accounts for under half of them, and the cause for the rest is not known. The sample profile shows some 12,000 clones; 88% of them were found once. Of the sample, 2% to 2.5% falls within the top ten clones. This specimen consisted of blood, obtained from a patient who underwent chemoradiotherapy. Every receptor here comes from a human donor with HPV-associated anogenital cancer.

The chain uses TRBV7-7 and TRBJ1-4; D might be TRBD1 (5 bases). CDR3 length: 13 amino acids. V lost 3 bases to trimming and J lost 6 bases, with 8 bases between them. Germline CDR1 and CDR2: SSHAT and FNYEAQ (reference sequence). CDR3 bases: TGTGCCAGCAGCTTCTCCAGGGATGAAAAACTGTTTTTT. Translation: CASSFSRDEKLFF. The entire variable domain, with the rest obtained from reference TRBV7-7 and TRBJ1-4, is as follows: GAGVSQSPRYKVTKRGQDVTLRCDPISSHATLYWYQQALGQGPEFLTYFNYEAQPDKSGLPSDRFSAERPEGSISTLTIQRTEQRDSAMYRCASSFSRDEKLFFGSGTQLSVL.

The V call is TRBV4-2, the J call TRBJ1-5; possible D gene TRBD1, 6 bases. The CDR3 is 15 amino acids. CDR1 and CDR2 (germline): LGHNA, YNFKEQ. The V and J ends lost 1 base and 4 bases respectively, with 11 bases between them. The chain's CDR3 is CASSQATGRNQPQHF. In DNA form, the CDR3 reads TGTGCCAGCAGCCAAGCTACAGGGAGGAATCAGCCCCAGCATTTT.

V usage is TRBV4-3 and J usage is TRBJ1-1, with D unclear. The CDR3 totals 15 residues. V was cut by 0 bases and J by 5 bases, with 13 bases left in between. The germline V gene has CDR1 LGHNA and CDR2 YSLEER. The CDR3 DNA is TGCGCCAGCAGCCAAGATTTTATTATCGGAACTGAAGCTTTCTTT. As protein: CASSQDFIIGTEAFF.

The chain is built from TRBV7-9 and TRBJ2-5; TRBD1 matches at 7 bases. V was pared by 4 bases and J by 4 bases, with 6 bases of the junction left unmatched. The length of the CDR3 is 14 residues. Germline V gene lookup returns CDR1 SEHNR and CDR2 FQNEAQ (reference sequence). The CDR3 region is CASSSRGQGETQYF. The CDR3 DNA reads TGTGCCAGCAGCTCGAGGGGGCAAGGAGAGACCCAGTACTTC.

V is TRBV7-2 and J is TRBJ1-5, with TRBD1 matching 7 bases. Germline CDR1 reads SGHTA; CDR2 reads FQGNSA. This CDR3 is built from 15 residues. V lost 3 bases, J lost 0 bases, and 2 bases stayed unmatched. CDR3: CASSLQGDSNQPQHF. The CDR3 DNA reads TGTGCCAGCAGCTTGCAGGGGGATAGCAATCAGCCCCAGCATTTT.

The chain employs TRBV29-1 and TRBJ2-1, with D possibly matching TRBD2 (7 bases). Per the germline V gene, CDR1 is SQVTM and CDR2 is ANQGSEA. V lost 0 bases and J lost 10, with 22 bases in between. This CDR3 contains 16 residues. CDR3: CSVEDLGGGLRREQFF. DNA for the CDR3: TGCAGCGTTGAAGATCTGGGGGGGGGCCTAAGAAGGGAGCAGTTCTTC.

The CDR3 here is CASRGTGGDTEAFF. The CDR3 DNA reads TGTGCCAGCAGGGGGACAGGGGGGGACACTGAAGCTTTCTTT. The rearrangement joins TRBV6-1 to TRBJ1-1; 11 bases agree with TRBD1. Losses at the gene ends were 6 bases for V and 3 bases for J; bases not matched to a gene: 3. This CDR3 comprises 14 residues. Germline loops: CDR1 MNHNS, CDR2 SASEGT.

This clone has only one observation. The V gene is TRBV19, the J gene TRBJ1-2; D remains ambiguous. The CDR3 has 13 residues. Deletions cut 3 bases from V and 2 bases from J, with 7 bases between. The germline CDR1 and CDR2 sequences are LNHDA and SQIVND (reference sequence). CDR3 in amino acids: CASSIGLNYGYTF. CDR3 nucleotides: TGTGCCAGTAGTATCGGTCTAAACTATGGCTACACCTTC.

This clone was seen just once. J is TRBJ1-2 and V is TRBV6-1; D gene ambiguous. Germline V CDR1 and CDR2: MNHNS, SASEGT. The CDR3 has 13 residues. V was shortened by 5 bases and J by 7 bases, with 14 bases between the two germline ends. CDR3 sequence (DNA): TGTGCCAGCAGTTCGAACCCCAGTGGTGGCTACACCTTC. Translated: CASSSNPSGGYTF.

This rearrangement joins TRBV6-5 to TRBJ1-6; TRBD1 matches 7 bases. The CDR3 has 15 amino acids. After removal of 2 bases from V and 9 bases from J, the junction contained 7 bases not matched to a gene. Germline V gene sequence: CDR1 MNHEY, CDR2 SVGAGI. The CDR3: CASSYEGGLRSPLHF. The CDR3 region has the DNA TGTGCCAGCAGTTACGAAGGGGGCCTCCGTTCACCCCTCCACTTT.

The chain links TRBV5-6 to TRBJ1-2; D is perhaps TRBD1 (6 bases). The V gene lost 1 base and the J gene lost 7 bases, with 14 bases spanning the gap. The germline CDR1 and CDR2 sequences are SGHDT and YYEEEE. This CDR3 has 14 residues. The CDR3 DNA sequence: TGTGCCAGCAGCTTGAGGGGGTTCGATCCTGGCTACACCTTC. The encoded protein is CASSLRGFDPGYTF. Looking up the rest from reference TRBV5-6 and TRBJ1-2 gives the full variable domain: DAGVTQSPTHLIKTRGQQVTLRCSPKSGHDTVSWYQQALGQGPQFIFQYYEEEERQRGNFPDRFSGHQFPNYSSELNVNALLLGDSALYLCASSLRGFDPGYTFGSGTRLTVV.

This chain uses TRBV6-6 with TRBJ1-5; D not certain. The V and J ends lost 4 bases and 6 bases respectively, with 4 bases between them. Germline V gives CDR1 MNHNY, CDR2 SVGAGI (reference sequence). This CDR3 spans 11 amino acids. The CDR3 DNA reads TGTGCCAGCAGTTCGACTCAGCCCCAGCATTTT. Translated: CASSSTQPQHF.

V and J are TRBV6-6 and TRBJ1-2; 8 bases map to TRBD1. V was pared by 4 bases and J by 6 bases, with 4 bases of the junction left unmatched. Germline CDR1 is MNHNY and CDR2 is SVGAGI (reference sequence). The CDR3 sequence is 13 residues long. The CDR3 spells CASSLDREDGYTF. CDR3 bases: TGTGCCAGCAGTTTGGACAGGGAGGATGGCTACACCTTC.

The gene calls are TRBV18 and TRBJ2-2; 8 positions agree with TRBD1. The trim removed 3 bases at V and 6 bases at J, leaving 3 bases unmatched. Germline V gene data show CDR1 as KGHSH and CDR2 as LQKENI. The CDR3 has 14 residues. The CDR3, as DNA: TGTGCCAGCTCACCGGACAGGGTGCCCGGGGAGCTGTTTTTT. Translation gives CASSPDRVPGELFF.

V gene TRBV11-2 combines with J gene TRBJ1-1; 8 nucleotides agree with TRBD1. Germline V gene sequence: CDR1 SGHAT, CDR2 FQNNGV. The CDR3 sequence is 14 residues long. The junction had 7 bases not matched to a gene; V was cut back by 6 bases and J by 4 bases. CDR3 amino acids: CASRHRGSVTEAFF. In nucleotides, the CDR3 is TGTGCCAGCAGACACAGGGGGAGCGTCACTGAAGCTTTCTTT.

V is TRBV5-8 and J is TRBJ1-5; D ambiguous. Germline V lookup: CDR1 SGHTS, CDR2 YDEGEE. The CDR3 has 13 residues. The V gene lost 2 bases and the J gene lost 3 bases, with 6 bases spanning the gap. The CDR3 bases are TGTGCCAGCAGCTTTCTCGTCAATCAGCCCCAGCATTTT. Translated: CASSFLVNQPQHF.

The V call is TRBV5-4, the J call TRBJ2-5; 7 bases are shared with TRBD2. The V segment lost 4 bases and the J segment 3 bases; nucleotides outside the gene matches: 3. Germline V lookup: CDR1 SGHNT, CDR2 YYREEE (reference sequence). This CDR3 is built from 13 residues. CDR3 protein: CASSAGREETQYF. DNA of the CDR3: TGTGCCAGCAGCGCAGGGAGGGAAGAGACCCAGTACTTC.

This chain connects TRBV4-1 to TRBJ2-7; TRBD2 matches 8 bases. The ends lost 4 bases at V and 1 base at J; junction bases unmatched: 6. This CDR3 spans 15 amino acids. CDR1 is MGHRA, CDR2 YSYEKL, per germline. Here the CDR3 DNA reads TGCGCCAGCAGCCCCAGTAGCGGGGTTTCCTACGAGCAGTACTTC. This encodes CASSPSSGVSYEQYF.

This clone was seen only once. The V and J genes are TRBV6-4 and TRBJ2-3, with 12 nucleotides matching TRBD2. CDR1 is MRHNA, CDR2 SNTAGT, per germline. With 6 bases clipped from V and 0 bases from J, the junction kept 1 base outside the gene matches. The CDR3 consists of 15 residues. CDR3: CASRGTSGSTDTQYF. CDR3 coding DNA: TGTGCCAGCAGAGGGACTAGCGGGAGCACAGATACGCAGTATTTT.

This clone has more than one count but fewer than ten. The chain couples TRBV18 to TRBJ1-1; D unresolved. The CDR3 has 13 residues. V lost 4 bases and J 11 bases, leaving 17 bases between the germline ends. Germline CDR1 reads KGHSH; CDR2 reads LQKENI. This chain's CDR3 is CASSLSDLVGAFF. The CDR3 DNA reads as TGTGCCAGCTCACTTTCTGACTTGGTTGGGGCTTTCTTT.

The chain is built from TRBV2 and TRBJ2-2; 9 positions match TRBD1. This CDR3 spans 15 amino acids. V was pared by 7 bases and J by 4 bases, with 7 bases of the junction left unmatched. Germline V gene data show CDR1 as SNHLY and CDR2 as FYNNEI. The CDR3 loop reads CASISDRGFTGELFF. CDR3 DNA: TGTGCCAGCATTTCGGACAGGGGATTCACCGGGGAGCTGTTTTTT.

The rearrangement uses TRBV14 and TRBJ2-1; TRBD1 matches 9 bases. This CDR3 has 14 amino acids. Germline trimming cut 6 bases from V and 5 bases from J; bases unmatched to any gene: 5. CDR1 SGHDN and CDR2 FVKESK come from the germline V gene. CDR3 in amino acids: CASRRTGENNEQFF. The CDR3, as DNA: TGTGCCAGCAGACGGACAGGGGAAAACAATGAGCAGTTCTTC.

There are a few counts of this clone. The rearrangement links TRBV19 to TRBJ1-3; TRBD1 is a possible D gene (5 bases). CDR1 is LNHDA and CDR2 is SQIVND in the germline V gene (reference sequence). The CDR3 runs 16 residues. V was cut by 3 bases and J by 0 bases, with 12 bases left in between. DNA for the CDR3: TGTGCCAGTAGTATTCCCTGGGACGGCTCTGGAAACACCATATATTTT. Its translation: CASSIPWDGSGNTIYF.

The CDR3 DNA follows: TGTGCCAGCAGCCGAAAAGGAGGCGACGAGCAGTACTTC. It specifies CASSRKGGDEQYF. V and J are TRBV7-2 and TRBJ2-7, with D perhaps TRBD2 (5 bases). The germline V and J ends were trimmed by 5 bases and 5 bases, with 13 bases remaining between them. Germline CDR1 reads SGHTA; CDR2 reads FQGNSA. This CDR3 is built from 13 residues.

The chain uses TRBV11-2 and TRBJ1-6; a possible D gene is TRBD1 (5 bases). Germline V lookup: CDR1 SGHAT, CDR2 FQNNGV. CDR3 length: 13 amino acids. Trimming removed 5 bases from V and 10 bases from J, with 12 bases in between. Here the CDR3 DNA reads TGTGCCAGCAGCCACGGGGCAAGGTCACCCCTCCACTTT. It yields the protein CASSHGARSPLHF.

The V gene is TRBV6-5, the J gene TRBJ1-1; a weak D match, TRBD1 (6 bases). This CDR3 has 13 residues. The V end lost 2 bases, the J end lost 7 bases, and 11 bases lay between the germline ends. Germline V CDR1 and CDR2: MNHEY, SVGAGI. In nucleotides, the CDR3 is TGTGCCAGCAGTTACCGGCAGGGGTATGAAGCTTTCTTT. Its translation: CASSYRQGYEAFF.

V and J are TRBV9 and TRBJ1-3; 10 bases fit TRBD1. CDR1 SGDLS and CDR2 YYNGEE come from the germline V gene. CDR3 length equals 15 residues. J lost 6 bases, V lost 4 bases, and 7 bases had no gene match. The CDR3 sequence: CASSQTGQGLNTIYF. The CDR3 region has the DNA TGTGCCAGCAGCCAGACGGGACAGGGGTTAAACACCATATATTTT.

A few counts support this clone. This rearrangement joins TRBV7-2 to TRBJ2-3; tentative D call: TRBD1 (6 bases). Trimming stripped 5 bases from V and 6 bases from J, with 12 bases between. Germline V gene data show CDR1 as SGHTA and CDR2 as FQGNSA. The CDR3 loop spans 13 amino acids. Here the CDR3 DNA reads TGTGCCAGCAGCCCGGCAGGGGAGGATACGCAGTATTTT. It codes for CASSPAGEDTQYF.

The chain carries TRBV5-1 and TRBJ1-2, with TRBD1 matching 10 bases. The CDR3 is 16 amino acids. Trimming at V came to 0 bases and at J to 8 bases, leaving 10 bases not matched to a gene. Germline CDR1 and CDR2: SGHRS and YFSETQ. The DNA of the CDR3 is TGCGCCAGCAGCTTGGCCACGGGACAGGGGAGAGGGGGCTACACCTTC. The encoded protein is CASSLATGQGRGGYTF.

The chain couples TRBV6-1 to TRBJ2-1; unclear D gene. The CDR3 is 16 amino acids. With 3 bases removed from V and 5 bases from J, the gap between germline ends came to 17 bases. Germline assignment: CDR1 MNHNS and CDR2 SASEGT. The CDR3: CASSDVVTYRHNEQFF. CDR3 nucleotide sequence: TGTGCCAGCAGTGACGTAGTCACCTACCGACACAATGAGCAGTTCTTC.